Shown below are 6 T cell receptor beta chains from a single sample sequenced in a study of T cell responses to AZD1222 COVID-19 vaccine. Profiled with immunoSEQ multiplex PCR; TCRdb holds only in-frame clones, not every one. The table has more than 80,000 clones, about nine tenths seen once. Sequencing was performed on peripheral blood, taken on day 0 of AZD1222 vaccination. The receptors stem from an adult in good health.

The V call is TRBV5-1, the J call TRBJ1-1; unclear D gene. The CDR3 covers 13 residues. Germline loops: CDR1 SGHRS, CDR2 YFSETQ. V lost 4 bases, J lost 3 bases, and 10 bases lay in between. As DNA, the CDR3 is TGCGCCAGCAGCCGAGACACGTACACTGAAGCTTTCTTT. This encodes CASSRDTYTEAFF.

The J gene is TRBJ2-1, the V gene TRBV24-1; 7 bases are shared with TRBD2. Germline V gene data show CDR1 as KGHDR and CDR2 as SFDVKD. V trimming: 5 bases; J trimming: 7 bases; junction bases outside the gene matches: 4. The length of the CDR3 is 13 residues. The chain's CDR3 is CATSAGGGNEQFF. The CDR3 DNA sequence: TGTGCCACCAGTGCCGGGGGAGGGAATGAGCAGTTCTTC.

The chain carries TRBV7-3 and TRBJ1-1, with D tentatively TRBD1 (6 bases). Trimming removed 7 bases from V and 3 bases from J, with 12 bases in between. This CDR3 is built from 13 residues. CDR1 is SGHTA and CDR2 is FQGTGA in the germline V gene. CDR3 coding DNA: TGTGCCAGCAAACCGACAGGCGACACTGAAGCTTTCTTT. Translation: CASKPTGDTEAFF.

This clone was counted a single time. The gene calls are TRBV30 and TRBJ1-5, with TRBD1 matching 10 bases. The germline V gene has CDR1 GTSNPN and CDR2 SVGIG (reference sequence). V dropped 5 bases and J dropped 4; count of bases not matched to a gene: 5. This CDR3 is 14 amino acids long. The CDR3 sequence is CAWCRTGGNQPQHF. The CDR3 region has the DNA TGTGCCTGGTGCCGGACAGGGGGAAATCAGCCCCAGCATTTT.

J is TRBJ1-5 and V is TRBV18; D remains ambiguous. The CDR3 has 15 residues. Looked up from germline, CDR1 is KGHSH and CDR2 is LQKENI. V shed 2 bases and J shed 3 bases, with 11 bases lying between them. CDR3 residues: CASSPGLVYNQPQHF. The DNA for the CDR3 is TGTGCCAGCTCACCAGGGTTGGTATACAATCAGCCCCAGCATTTT.

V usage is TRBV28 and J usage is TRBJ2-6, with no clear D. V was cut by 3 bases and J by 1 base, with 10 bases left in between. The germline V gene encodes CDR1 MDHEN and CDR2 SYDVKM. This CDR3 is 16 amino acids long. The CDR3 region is CASSFYMSSGANVLTF. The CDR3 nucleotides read TGTGCCAGCAGTTTCTATATGAGTTCTGGGGCCAACGTCCTGACTTTC.